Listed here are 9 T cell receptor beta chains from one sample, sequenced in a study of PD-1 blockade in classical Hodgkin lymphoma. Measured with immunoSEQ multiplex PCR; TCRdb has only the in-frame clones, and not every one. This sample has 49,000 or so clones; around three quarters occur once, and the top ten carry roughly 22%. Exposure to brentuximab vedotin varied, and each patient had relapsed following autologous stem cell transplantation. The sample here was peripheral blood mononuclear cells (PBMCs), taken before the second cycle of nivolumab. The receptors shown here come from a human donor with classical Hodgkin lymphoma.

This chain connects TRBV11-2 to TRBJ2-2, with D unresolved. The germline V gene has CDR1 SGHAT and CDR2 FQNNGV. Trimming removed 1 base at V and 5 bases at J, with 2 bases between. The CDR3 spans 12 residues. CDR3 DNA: TGTGCCAGCAGCTTAGGGACCGGGGAGCTGTTTTTT. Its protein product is CASSLGTGELFF.

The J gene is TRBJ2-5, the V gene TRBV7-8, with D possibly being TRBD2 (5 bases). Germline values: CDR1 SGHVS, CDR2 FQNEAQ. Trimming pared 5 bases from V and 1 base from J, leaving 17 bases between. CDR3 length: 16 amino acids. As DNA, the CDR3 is TGTGCCAGCAGCACCCGATGGGAGCGGCTCCAAGAGACCCAGTACTTC. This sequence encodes CASSTRWERLQETQYF.

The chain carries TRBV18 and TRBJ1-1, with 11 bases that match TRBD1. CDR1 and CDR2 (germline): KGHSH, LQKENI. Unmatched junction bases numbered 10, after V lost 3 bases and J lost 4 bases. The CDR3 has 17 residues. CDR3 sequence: CASSPFRTGGGSTEAFF. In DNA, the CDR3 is TGTGCCAGCTCACCCTTTCGGACAGGGGGCGGGAGCACTGAAGCTTTCTTT.

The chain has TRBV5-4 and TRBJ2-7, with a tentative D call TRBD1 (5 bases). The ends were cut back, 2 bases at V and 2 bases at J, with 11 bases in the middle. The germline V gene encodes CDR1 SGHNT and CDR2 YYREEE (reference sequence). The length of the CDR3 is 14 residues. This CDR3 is CASSFQGWTYEQYF. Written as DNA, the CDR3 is TGTGCCAGCAGCTTTCAGGGTTGGACCTACGAGCAGTACTTC.

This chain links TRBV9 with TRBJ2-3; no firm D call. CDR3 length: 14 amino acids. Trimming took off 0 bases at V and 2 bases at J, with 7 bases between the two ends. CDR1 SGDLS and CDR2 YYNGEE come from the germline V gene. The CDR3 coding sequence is TGTGCCAGCAGCGTAGAAGGAGTCACAGATACGCAGTATTTT. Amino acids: CASSVEGVTDTQYF.

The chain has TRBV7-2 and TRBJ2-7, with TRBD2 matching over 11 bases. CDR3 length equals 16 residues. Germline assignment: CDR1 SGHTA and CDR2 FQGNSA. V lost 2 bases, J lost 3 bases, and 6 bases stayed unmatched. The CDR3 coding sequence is TGTGCCAGCAGCTTACTGGGCCTAGCGGGGGGCTACGAGCAGTACTTC. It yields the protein CASSLLGLAGGYEQYF.

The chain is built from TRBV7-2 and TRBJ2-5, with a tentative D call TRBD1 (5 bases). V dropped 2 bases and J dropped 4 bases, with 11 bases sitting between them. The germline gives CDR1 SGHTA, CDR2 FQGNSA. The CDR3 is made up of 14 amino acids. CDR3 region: CASSLLQGTETQYF. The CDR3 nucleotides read TGTGCCAGCAGCTTATTGCAGGGTACAGAGACCCAGTACTTC.

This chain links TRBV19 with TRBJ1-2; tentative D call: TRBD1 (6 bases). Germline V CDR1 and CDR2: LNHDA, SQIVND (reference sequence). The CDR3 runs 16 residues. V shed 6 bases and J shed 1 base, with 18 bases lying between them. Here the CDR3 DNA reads TGTGCCAGTAGAGGTGGACAGCAAGGATTTAACTATGGCTACACCTTC. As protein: CASRGGQQGFNYGYTF.

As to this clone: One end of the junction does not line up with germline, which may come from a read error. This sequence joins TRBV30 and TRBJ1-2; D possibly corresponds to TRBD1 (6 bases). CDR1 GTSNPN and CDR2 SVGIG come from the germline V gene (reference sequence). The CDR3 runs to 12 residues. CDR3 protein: CACFLRPGQLHF. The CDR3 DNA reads TGTGCCTGCTTCCTTAGACCGGGACAACTCCACTTC.